This T cell receptor beta chain emerged from a study of spatial heterogeneity in lung cancer. The study's findings and limits: Within tumors, counts of expanded alpha and beta TCRs tracked tumor mutation counts.

The time point denotes: sample taken at primary tumor resection. Unsorted samples of tumor, nontumor lung or frozen PBMC had their whole RNA sequenced. Ten or more counts support this clonotype. Its antigen is not known. This beta chain is off target for a library built for alpha chains, so its abundance means little. TCRdb ran MiXCR on the 5' RACE reads and lists one entry per CDR3 protein. The data contain more than 2,000 distinct CDR3 sequences, about 36% of them singletons. J gave up 7 bases and V 6 bases, and 12 bases lay outside the gene matches. CDR3 size: 16 residues. The receptor was derived from a male donor with early-stage non-small cell lung cancer. The specimen was lung tumor tissue, collected at surgery. The chain uses TRBV12-3 or TRBV12-4 and TRBJ2-2; TRBD1 agrees at 9 bases. The CDR3 sequence: CASSPRGQGMVGELFF. The CDR3 nucleotides read TGTGCCAGCAGCCCGAGGGGACAGGGAATGGTCGGGGAGCTGTTTTTT.